This T cell receptor beta chain was documented in a study of T cell responses to AZD1222 COVID-19 vaccine. Whole-study context: Second doses were pooled across both intervals (about 4 or about 12 weeks).

Regarding the study as a whole: The donor group comprised mostly white British people and more females; the analysis possibly underestimated clonal diversity. The reported proportion of spike-specific TCRs targeting unmutated variant regions was nearly half. Repertoire sampling happened only post peak T cell response.

Of note for this clone: The target antigen is unknown.

The data were produced by immunoSEQ multiplex PCR, yet TCRdb's version contains in-frame clones alone and is incomplete. There are about 140,000 clones in the sample; around 88% occur only once, and approximately 3.4% lies in the top ten. CDR1 and CDR2 (germline): MNHEY, SMNVEV (reference sequence). The ends were cut back, 5 bases at V and 6 bases at J, with 11 bases in the middle. The CDR3 is 13 residues long. Here the sequenced sample was peripheral blood, taken on day 0 of AZD1222 vaccination. This chain connects TRBV27 to TRBJ2-1, with a possible D match to TRBD1 (5 bases). This clonotype was obtained from an adult in good health. The DNA of the CDR3 is TGTGCCAGCAGTACAGGCCGTGGCAATGAGCAGTTCTTC. Its translation is CASSTGRGNEQFF.